These T cell receptor beta chains were read from a single sample in a study of blood T cell repertoires in COVID-19. Produced via immunoSEQ multiplex PCR; TCRdb's table is partial and in-frame only. The sample lists a few hundred thousand clones, roughly 88% seen once, with under 2.5% in the top ten. Material: PBMCs or T cells enriched from blood (not recorded which). The source of these receptors is a woman between 45 and 65 years old who had recovered from COVID-19. CDR3s include the opening cysteine and the closing phenylalanine or tryptophan. The D gene is left open where the match is weak. For some rows the clone size is stated as once, few or many, or as a class when expanded; others skip it.

d_gene	j_gene	abundance	v_gene	CDR3nt	CDR3aa
-	TRBJ1-2	-	TRBV19	TGTGCCAGTAGTTCACGGACAGTCGCCTATGGCTACACCTTC	CASSSRTVAYGYTF
-	TRBJ2-7	-	TRBV25-1	TGTGCCAGCAGTGGAATCGGGGACATCCTCTACGAGCAGTACTTC	CASSGIGDILYEQYF
-	TRBJ1-4	-	TRBV28	TGTGCCAGCAGTTTAATGGGGCCCTCTAATGAAAAACTGTTTTTT	CASSLMGPSNEKLFF
TRBD2	TRBJ2-1	-	TRBV11-2	TGTGCCAGCAGCTTATCCGCGGGGGGACTCTACAATGAGCAGTTCTTC	CASSLSAGGLYNEQFF
TRBD2	TRBJ2-4	-	TRBV2	TGTGCCAGCAGCCCCGCCGGGACTAGATCGTCCATTCAGTACTTC	CASSPAGTRSSIQYF
TRBD1	TRBJ2-6	-	TRBV7-9	TGTGCCAGCAGCTTAGGGGGACAGGGTTTAGGTGGGGCCAACGTCCTGACTTTC	CASSLGGQGLGGANVLTF
-	TRBJ1-5	once	TRBV18	TGTGCCAGCTCATCCTCAGGGAAAGATCAGCCCCAGCATTTT	CASSSSGKDQPQHF
-	TRBJ2-2	-	TRBV6-2/TRBV6-3	TGTGCCAGCAGTTCGCCGGGGAGCAGAAGCGGGGAGCTGTTTTTT	CASSSPGSRSGELFF
-	TRBJ2-3	-	TRBV5-1	TGCGCCAGCAGCCTACCCCCGGGACTCGCGACCACAGATACGCAGTATTTT	CASSLPPGLATTDTQYF
-	TRBJ1-4	-	TRBV15	TGTGCCACCAGCCCCCCGGGCAGACTAGATCGAGTTAGGGAAAAACTGTTTTTT	CATSPPGRLDRVREKLFF
-	TRBJ2-7	-	TRBV12-3/TRBV12-4	TGTGCCAGCAGCCGCAGGGGACACGAGCAGTACTTC	CASSRRGHEQYF
-	TRBJ2-7	-	TRBV28	TGTGCCACGGTAACAGGCGGTAGCTACGAGCAGTACTTC	CATVTGGSYEQYF
TRBD2	TRBJ2-7	few	TRBV7-9	TGTGCCAGCAGCTTAGGTCTAGCGGGATCGTCCTACGAGCAGTACTTC	CASSLGLAGSSYEQYF
-	TRBJ2-1	-	TRBV5-4	TGTGCCAGCAGCTGGCGCCGGGACTTGACTAATGAGCAGTTCTTC	CASSWRRDLTNEQFF
-	TRBJ2-1	many	TRBV27	TGTGCCAGCGGCTTTCCTTATGTCTCCTACAATGAGCAGTTCTTC	CASGFPYVSYNEQFF
TRBD2	TRBJ2-5	-	TRBV3-1/TRBV3-2	TGTGCCAGCAGCCAAGAGTTAACGGGAGGGAAAGAGACCCAGTACTTC	CASSQELTGGKETQYF
TRBD1	TRBJ2-7	-	TRBV11-2	TGTGCCAGCAGCTGGGCCAGTCAGGGGGCTTCCTACGAGCAGTACTTC	CASSWASQGASYEQYF
-	TRBJ2-7	-	TRBV6-5	TGTGCCAGCAAGGGTGTCGGGCTTTATCCAGGGGAGCAGTACTTC	CASKGVGLYPGEQYF
-	TRBJ1-2	-	TRBV7-6	TGTGCCAGCAGCTTAGCGTCGACAGCTCAGGCGGTTAACTATGGCTACACCTTC	CASSLASTAQAVNYGYTF
TRBD1	TRBJ1-1	-	TRBV2	TGTGCCAGCAGAACAGGGGGGAACACTGAAGCTTTCTTT	CASRTGGNTEAFF
-	TRBJ1-5	-	TRBV27	TGTGCCAGCAGTTTATCAGGGGCCGGTCAGCCCCAGCATTTT	CASSLSGAGQPQHF
TRBD2	TRBJ2-3	-	TRBV3-1/TRBV3-2	TGTGCCAGCAGCCAAGTCATGCTAGCGGGAAGACTCACAGATACGCAGTATTTT	CASSQVMLAGRLTDTQYF
TRBD1	TRBJ1-4	few	TRBV18	TGTGCCAGCTCACCACCGACAGGGAGTAATGAAAAACTGTTTTTT	CASSPPTGSNEKLFF
TRBD1	TRBJ2-1	-	TRBV28	TGTGCCAGCAGTTCCATGAACAGGGGTCATGAGCAGTTCTTC	CASSSMNRGHEQFF
TRBD2	TRBJ2-2	-	TRBV3-1/TRBV3-2	TGTGCCAGCAGCCAAGATCGGTTTAGCGGGAGACCGTACACCGGGGAGCTGTTTTTT	CASSQDRFSGRPYTGELFF
TRBD2	TRBJ2-3	-	TRBV19	TGTGCCAGTAGGCCTCCGGGACTAGCGTCTAGCACAGATACGCAGTATTTT	CASRPPGLASSTDTQYF
TRBD1	TRBJ1-2	-	TRBV7-9	TGTGCCAGCAGCTCCAACAGGGGAGTAGGGGGCTACACCTTC	CASSSNRGVGGYTF
TRBD1	TRBJ1-2	few	TRBV19	TGTGCCAGTACCTCGACAGGGAGGAGCTATGGCTACACCTTC	CASTSTGRSYGYTF
-	TRBJ1-1	-	TRBV6-5	TGTGCCAGCAGTTACGGGGGGGAAAACACTGAAGCTTTCTTT	CASSYGGENTEAFF
TRBD1	TRBJ2-1	-	TRBV9	TGTGCCAGCGGGACAGGGGTATTCAATGAGCAGTTCTTC	CASGTGVFNEQFF
TRBD2	TRBJ2-1	-	TRBV28	TGTGCCAGCAGTCCTATAGCGGGAGGGTCCTACAATGAGCAGTTCTTC	CASSPIAGGSYNEQFF
-	TRBJ1-5	-	TRBV28	TGTGCCAGCAGTGACGGACAGTGGGGCAATCAGCCCCAGCATTTT	CASSDGQWGNQPQHF
-	TRBJ2-3	-	TRBV10-3	TGTGCCATCAGTGAGTCCAGTGTATGGGATACGCAGTATTTT	CAISESSVWDTQYF
-	TRBJ1-1	-	TRBV6-2/TRBV6-3	TGTGCCAGCAGCCAACAGGATCGGGCTTTCTTT	CASSQQDRAFF
-	TRBJ1-3	-	TRBV18	TGTGCCAGCTCACCAAACCCCCTTACAGGGTCTGGAAACACCATATATTTT	CASSPNPLTGSGNTIYF
-	TRBJ1-2	-	TRBV5-1	TGCGCCAGCAGCCCATCGGACATAGGCTATGGCTACACCTTC	CASSPSDIGYGYTF
-	TRBJ2-7	-	TRBV28	TGTGCCAGCAGTTCTTCCCCGTCCTACGAGCAGTACTTC	CASSSSPSYEQYF
TRBD2	TRBJ2-1	-	TRBV6-5	TGTGCCAGCCTAGCGGGAGGGACCCAAGGCGTGCAGTTCTTC	CASLAGGTQGVQFF
-	TRBJ2-1	-	TRBV21-1	TGTGCCAGCAGCAAAGACCGAGCGGGATACACGTTCTTC	CASSKDRAGYTFF
-	TRBJ2-7	-	TRBV27	TGTGCCAGCAGTTTATCCCGAGGGTACGAGCAGTACTTC	CASSLSRGYEQYF
-	TRBJ2-1	once	TRBV12-2	TGTGCAAGTCGCTTACAGGGGTATGGCAACAATGAGCAGTTCTTC	CASRLQGYGNNEQFF
TRBD2	TRBJ2-7	-	TRBV11-2	TGTGCCAGCAGCTTTTCAAGTATTAGCGGGACCTACGAGCAGTACTTC	CASSFSSISGTYEQYF
TRBD1	TRBJ1-5	-	TRBV19	TGTGCCAGTAGTACAGGGGGCGATCAGCCCCAGCATTTT	CASSTGGDQPQHF
-	TRBJ1-4	-	TRBV4-1	TGCGCCAGCAGCCTGCGAGGTGAGGCAACTAATGAAAAACTGTTTTTT	CASSLRGEATNEKLFF
-	TRBJ1-2	-	TRBV29-1	TGCAGCGTTGAAGTGGTTGAGGGGGTCTACACCTTC	CSVEVVEGVYTF
-	TRBJ1-5	few	TRBV11-2	TGTGCCAGCAGCTTAGTTGGGACAAATAAGGGCAATCAGCCCCAGCATTTT	CASSLVGTNKGNQPQHF
-	TRBJ2-4	-	TRBV7-8	TGTGCCAGCAGCTTAGCGCGTTTAACAGACCTAGCCAAAAACATTCAGTACTTC	CASSLARLTDLAKNIQYF
TRBD1	TRBJ1-5	-	TRBV30	TGTGCCTGGAGTGAGGGACAGGGGGGGCAGCCCCAGCATTTT	CAWSEGQGGQPQHF
TRBD2	TRBJ2-7	-	TRBV2	TGTGCCAGCACCCCGACTAGCGGGTACGAGCAGTACTTC	CASTPTSGYEQYF
TRBD1	TRBJ2-2	-	TRBV11-2	TGTGCCAGCAGCTACGGACAGGGAATGACCGGGGAGCTGTTTTTT	CASSYGQGMTGELFF
-	TRBJ1-1	-	TRBV19	TGTGCCAGTAGGTTGGCCACTGAAGCTTTCTTT	CASRLATEAFF
TRBD2	TRBJ2-2	-	TRBV28	TGTGCCAGCTCCTCAGGGTGGAGGGAGGGCCCATATAACACCGGGGAGCTGTTTTTT	CASSSGWREGPYNTGELFF
-	TRBJ1-2	-	TRBV19	TGTGCCAGTAGCTTACAGGAGAGCTATGGCTACACCTTC	CASSLQESYGYTF
TRBD1	TRBJ1-2	few	TRBV7-2	TGTGCCAGCAGCTTAGACAGGGGAGGCTATGGCTACACCTTC	CASSLDRGGYGYTF
TRBD1	TRBJ2-1	few	TRBV5-4	TGTGCCAGCAGCTTCGGGACAGAATACAATGAGCAGTTCTTC	CASSFGTEYNEQFF
-	TRBJ1-1	-	TRBV29-1	TGCAGCGTTCCTAACAGGGCCGCGGACACTGAAGCTTTCTTT	CSVPNRAADTEAFF
-	TRBJ1-4	-	TRBV29-1	TGCAGCGTACAGAGGGGGGGGAATGAAAAACTGTTTTTT	CSVQRGGNEKLFF